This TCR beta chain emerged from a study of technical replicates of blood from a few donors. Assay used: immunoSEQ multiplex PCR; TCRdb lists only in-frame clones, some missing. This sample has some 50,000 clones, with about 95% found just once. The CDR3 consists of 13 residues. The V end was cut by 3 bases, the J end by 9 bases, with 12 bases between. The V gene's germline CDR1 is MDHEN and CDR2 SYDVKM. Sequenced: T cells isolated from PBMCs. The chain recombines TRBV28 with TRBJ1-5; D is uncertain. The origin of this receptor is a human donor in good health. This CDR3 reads CASSFPLGGPQHF. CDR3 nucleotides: TGTGCCAGCAGTTTCCCTTTAGGCGGGCCCCAGCATTTT.